This TCR beta chain comes out of a study of monozygotic twins with inflammatory bowel disease. Findings and caveats of the study: Healthy twins showed more clonotype sharing with others than IBD patients, especially patients with disease activity.

The UMIs contained a 6-nucleotide sample barcode. They were added by template switching during cDNA synthesis. TCRdb derives one entry per CDR3 protein from the 5' RACE reads, leaving out DNA. Seen in this sample are under 150,000 distinct CDR3 sequences; the ten most common clones hold about 2.6%. Comments on this clonotype: As yet, its antigen is unknown.

The CDR3 consists of 15 residues. Germline CDR1 SGHVS, CDR2 FQNEAQ. The specimen was blood. The receptor's source is a human donor with ulcerative colitis or Crohn's disease, or a healthy co-twin of an affected twin (not recorded which). The chain carries TRBV7-8 and TRBJ1-4. CDR3 residues: CASSLGEGLREKLFF. Full variable domain (rest looked up from reference TRBV7-8 and TRBJ1-4): GAGVSQSPRYKVAKRGQDVALRCDPISGHVSLFWYQQALGQGPEFLTYFQNEAQLDKSGLPSDRFFAERPEGSVSTLKIQRTQQEDSAVYLCASSLGEGLREKLFFGSGTQLSVL.